This is a list of T cell receptor beta chains from one sample in a study of shared clonotypes between healthy human individuals. The repertoire was sequenced with immunoSEQ multiplex PCR; TCRdb's copy has only in-frame clones and lacks some. Of 2.5 million or so clones in the sample, 90% to 95% were seen once. The sample was naive CD4+ T cells sorted from blood. The receptors stem from a man aged 18 to 35 in good health. Both conserved end residues are part of each CDR3. Fields, in order: clone size, D gene, V gene, CDR3 length, J gene, CDR3 protein, CDR3 DNA. D genes are given only for firm matches. A row's size may be missing; if present it is once, few, many or a size class.

size: .; D: .; V: TRBV27; length: 12; J: TRBJ1-6; CDR3: CASSFINSPLHF; DNA: TGTGCCAGCAGTTTCATAAATTCACCCCTCCACTTT
size: once; D: TRBD1; V: TRBV9; length: 14; J: TRBJ2-7; CDR3: CASSVGTGAWEQYF; DNA: TGTGCCAGCAGCGTGGGGACAGGGGCGTGGGAGCAGTACTTC
size: .; D: TRBD1; V: TRBV28; length: 13; J: TRBJ1-6; CDR3: CASMDRGYSPLHF; DNA: TGTGCCAGCATGGACAGGGGTTATTCACCCCTCCACTTT
size: .; D: TRBD2; V: TRBV11-2; length: 15; J: TRBJ2-1; CDR3: CASSLTGGSYNEQFF; DNA: TGTGCCAGCAGCTTAACGGGAGGGTCCTACAATGAGCAGTTCTTC
size: .; D: .; V: TRBV5-6; length: 13; J: TRBJ2-7; CDR3: CASSFEGLGEQYF; DNA: TGTGCCAGCAGCTTCGAGGGGCTGGGGGAGCAGTACTTC
size: .; D: .; V: TRBV5-1; length: 13; J: TRBJ2-5; CDR3: CASSPQFRETQYF; DNA: TGCGCCAGCAGCCCACAGTTTCGAGAGACCCAGTACTTC
size: .; D: .; V: TRBV19; length: 13; J: TRBJ1-3; CDR3: CASSFLSGNTIYF; DNA: TGTGCCAGTAGTTTCCTCTCTGGAAACACCATATATTTT
size: .; D: .; V: TRBV28; length: 13; J: TRBJ2-1; CDR3: CASSKPVRNEQFF; DNA: TGTGCCAGCAGTAAACCGGTTAGGAATGAGCAGTTCTTC
size: .; D: TRBD2; V: TRBV29-1; length: 13; J: TRBJ2-5; CDR3: CSVQPRLAETQYF; DNA: TGCAGCGTACAACCCAGACTAGCGGAGACCCAGTACTTC
size: .; D: .; V: TRBV28; length: 14; J: TRBJ2-7; CDR3: CASSFVTGPYEQYF; DNA: TGTGCCAGCAGTTTCGTGACAGGTCCCTACGAGCAGTACTTC
size: .; D: .; V: TRBV18; length: 17; J: TRBJ1-1; CDR3: CASSPDQVRRMNTEAFF; DNA: TGTGCCAGCTCACCAGATCAGGTGAGACGGATGAACACTGAAGCTTTCTTT
size: .; D: .; V: TRBV9; length: 18; J: TRBJ2-1; CDR3: CASSYLDSFGAAYNEQFF; DNA: TGTGCCAGCAGCTATTTAGACTCCTTTGGGGCGGCCTACAATGAGCAGTTCTTC
size: .; D: .; V: TRBV7-2; length: 16; J: TRBJ2-5; CDR3: CASSLLRGKGRETQYF; DNA: TGTGCCAGCAGCTTATTACGGGGTAAAGGGAGGGAGACCCAGTACTTC
size: .; D: .; V: TRBV18; length: 12; J: TRBJ1-2; CDR3: CASSPGPEAYTF; DNA: TGTGCCAGCTCACCTGGGCCGGAGGCTTACACCTTC
size: once; D: TRBD2; V: TRBV7-2; length: 17; J: TRBJ2-2; CDR3: CASSLHGSGIPGGELFF; DNA: TGTGCCAGCAGCTTACACGGTAGCGGGATACCCGGCGGGGAGCTGTTTTTT
size: .; D: TRBD1; V: TRBV10-1; length: 14; J: TRBJ2-5; CDR3: CASSEGTVQETQYF; DNA: TGCGCCAGCAGTGAGGGGACAGTTCAAGAGACCCAGTACTTC
size: .; D: .; V: TRBV4-3; length: 15; J: TRBJ2-5; CDR3: CASSQGVQQQETQYF; DNA: TGCGCCAGCAGCCAGGGGGTACAGCAGCAAGAGACCCAGTACTTC
size: .; D: TRBD1; V: TRBV9; length: 14; J: TRBJ1-1; CDR3: CASSVRDRGAEAFF; DNA: TGTGCCAGCAGCGTCCGGGACAGGGGCGCTGAAGCTTTCTTT
size: .; D: .; V: TRBV5-1; length: 14; J: TRBJ2-5; CDR3: CASSLSAVQETQYF; DNA: TGCGCCAGCAGCTTGTCGGCGGTTCAAGAGACCCAGTACTTC
size: .; D: .; V: TRBV12-2; length: 17; J: TRBJ1-1; CDR3: CASRSVRDRGRGTEAFF; DNA: TGTGCAAGTCGATCTGTCCGGGACAGGGGGCGAGGTACTGAAGCTTTCTTT
size: .; D: .; V: TRBV5-8; length: 14; J: TRBJ2-7; CDR3: CASSLGGRAYEQYF; DNA: TGTGCCAGCAGCTTGGGGGGCAGGGCCTACGAGCAGTACTTC
size: few; D: .; V: TRBV7-4; length: 11; J: TRBJ1-5; CDR3: CANRAWEPQHF; DNA: TGTGCCAACCGGGCCTGGGAGCCCCAGCATTTT
size: .; D: .; V: TRBV5-4; length: 14; J: TRBJ2-7; CDR3: CASSPPGVPYEQYF; DNA: TGTGCCAGCAGCCCCCCGGGGGTCCCTTACGAGCAGTACTTC